This T cell receptor (beta chain) came from a study of cytomegalovirus exposure and HLA in healthy donors. Study findings and constraints: Immune exposure information comprised only CMV serostatus.

Concerning this clone itself: Its target is not known.

This CDR3 has 14 residues. From germline, CDR1 is MNHEY and CDR2 SMNVEV (reference sequence). Losses at the gene ends were 6 bases for V and 2 bases for J; bases not matched to a gene: 6. The PCR was carried out with 60 Vbeta primers and 13 Jbeta primers. In the authors' workflow: Roughly 12 million of around 85 million unique TCR beta chains were shared, per a later count. The repertoire was sequenced with immunoSEQ multiplex PCR; TCRdb's copy has only in-frame clones and lacks some. V, J and clone size were drawn from that table, and D and trimming were deduced from the DNA. The sample contains about 150,000 clones, over 60% of which appear only once.

This chain joins TRBV27 and TRBJ1-1; 7 nucleotides match TRBD1. This sequence originates from a male donor in good health and CMV-seronegative. The sequenced sample was PBMCs. The CDR3 DNA reads as TGTGCCAGCAGCCTCAGGGGGATAAACACTGAAGCTTTCTTT. Its translation is CASSLRGINTEAFF.